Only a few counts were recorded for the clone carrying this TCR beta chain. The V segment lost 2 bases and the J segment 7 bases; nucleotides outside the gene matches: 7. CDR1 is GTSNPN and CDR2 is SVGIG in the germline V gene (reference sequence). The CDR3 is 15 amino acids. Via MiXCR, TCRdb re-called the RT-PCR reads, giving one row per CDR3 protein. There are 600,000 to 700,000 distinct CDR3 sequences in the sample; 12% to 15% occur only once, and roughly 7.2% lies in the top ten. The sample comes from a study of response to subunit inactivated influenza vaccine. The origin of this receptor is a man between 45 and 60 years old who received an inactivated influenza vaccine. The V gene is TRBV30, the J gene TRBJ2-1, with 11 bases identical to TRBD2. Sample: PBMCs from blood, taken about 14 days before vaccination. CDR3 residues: CAWSYDRTSGNEQFF. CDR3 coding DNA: TGTGCCTGGAGTTATGATAGGACTAGCGGGAATGAGCAGTTCTTC.